This T cell receptor beta chain was sequenced during a study of T cell responses to AZD1222 COVID-19 vaccine. Assay: immunoSEQ multiplex PCR; the TCRdb copy retains only in-frame clones and omits some. The sample gives 200,000 or so clones, over 70% of which show up once; about 3% is in the top ten. This CDR3 region has 15 residues. V was trimmed by 4 bases and J by 0 bases, leaving 11 bases between them. Germline CDR1 reads SGDLS; CDR2 reads YYNGEE. This TCR was sampled from an adult in good health. The sequences come from peripheral blood, collected on day 0 of MenACWY control vaccination. The chain has TRBV9 and TRBJ1-3; D ambiguous. Written as DNA, the CDR3 is TGTGCCAGCAGCTTGGACGGCTTCTCTGGAAACACCATATATTTT. It yields the protein CASSLDGFSGNTIYF.